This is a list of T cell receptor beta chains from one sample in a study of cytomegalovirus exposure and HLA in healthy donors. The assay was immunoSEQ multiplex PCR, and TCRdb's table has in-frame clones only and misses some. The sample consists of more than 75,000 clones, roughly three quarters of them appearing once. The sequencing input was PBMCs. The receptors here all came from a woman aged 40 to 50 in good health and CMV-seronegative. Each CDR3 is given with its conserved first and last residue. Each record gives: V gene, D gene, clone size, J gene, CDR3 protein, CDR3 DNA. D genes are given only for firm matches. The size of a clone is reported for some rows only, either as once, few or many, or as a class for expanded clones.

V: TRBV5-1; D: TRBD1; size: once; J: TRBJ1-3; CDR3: CASSSTGVGNTIYF; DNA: TGCGCCAGCAGTTCTACAGGGGTTGGAAACACCATATATTTT
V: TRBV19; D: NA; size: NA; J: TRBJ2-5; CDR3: CASGGGTQYF; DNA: TGTGCCAGTGGGGGAGGGACCCAGTACTTC
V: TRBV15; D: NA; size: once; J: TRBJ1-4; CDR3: CATSRDGQSNEKLFF; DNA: TGTGCCACCAGCAGAGATGGGCAGAGTAATGAAAAACTGTTTTTT
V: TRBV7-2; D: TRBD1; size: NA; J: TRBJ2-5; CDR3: CASSQDRGGSQYF; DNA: TGTGCCAGCAGCCAGGACAGGGGGGGGTCCCAGTACTTC
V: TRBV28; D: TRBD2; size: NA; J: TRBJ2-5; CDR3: CASLSGGNQETQYF; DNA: TGTGCCAGCCTTAGCGGGGGCAACCAAGAGACCCAGTACTTC
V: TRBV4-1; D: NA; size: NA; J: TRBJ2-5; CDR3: CASSQDWVGAEETQYF; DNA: TGCGCCAGCAGCCAAGATTGGGTGGGGGCGGAGGAGACCCAGTACTTC
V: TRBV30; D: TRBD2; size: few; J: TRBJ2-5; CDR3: CAWSLAGAETQYF; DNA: TGTGCCTGGAGCTTAGCGGGGGCGGAGACCCAGTACTTC
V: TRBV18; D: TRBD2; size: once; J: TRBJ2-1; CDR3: CASSPRLAGAYNEQFF; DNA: TGTGCCAGCTCCCCGCGACTAGCGGGGGCGTACAATGAGCAGTTCTTC
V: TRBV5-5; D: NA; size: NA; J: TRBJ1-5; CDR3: CASSGGGGSNQPQHF; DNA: TGTGCCAGCAGTGGGGGGGGAGGAAGCAATCAGCCCCAGCATTTT
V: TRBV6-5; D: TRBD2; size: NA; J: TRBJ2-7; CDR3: CASKTTSGGAYEQYF; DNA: TGTGCCAGCAAAACTACTAGCGGGGGGGCCTACGAGCAGTACTTC
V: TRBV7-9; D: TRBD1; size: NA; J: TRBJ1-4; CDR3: CASSKDRGNEKLFF; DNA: TGTGCCAGCAGCAAGGACAGGGGGAATGAAAAACTGTTTTTT
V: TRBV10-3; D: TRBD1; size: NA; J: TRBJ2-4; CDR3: CAISERGLVNIQYF; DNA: TGTGCCATCAGTGAAAGGGGGCTGGTGAACATTCAGTACTTC
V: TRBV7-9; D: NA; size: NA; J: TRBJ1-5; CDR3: CASSLLGEVGLQPQHF; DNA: TGTGCCAGCAGCTTATTGGGGGAGGTGGGGCTTCAGCCCCAGCATTTT
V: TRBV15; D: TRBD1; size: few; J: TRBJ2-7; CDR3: CATSSRGQGTSTTREQYF; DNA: TGTGCCACCAGCAGCAGGGGACAGGGGACATCTACTACGCGGGAGCAGTACTTC
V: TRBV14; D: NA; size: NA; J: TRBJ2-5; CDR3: CASSRARETQYF; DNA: TGTGCCAGCAGCCGGGCGCGTGAGACCCAGTACTTC
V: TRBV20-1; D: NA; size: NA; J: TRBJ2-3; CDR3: CSVPRSDTQYF; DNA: TGCAGTGTACCCAGATCAGATACGCAGTATTTT
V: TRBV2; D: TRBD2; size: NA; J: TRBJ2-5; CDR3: CASSGGGGSQETQYF; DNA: TGTGCCAGCAGTGGGGGGGGAGGGTCCCAAGAGACCCAGTACTTC
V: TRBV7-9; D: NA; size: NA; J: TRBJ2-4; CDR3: CASSFQVTGDKNIQYF; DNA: TGTGCCAGCAGCTTTCAAGTAACCGGGGATAAAAACATTCAGTACTTC
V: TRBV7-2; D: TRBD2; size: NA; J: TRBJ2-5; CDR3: CASVLGLAGQETQYF; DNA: TGTGCCAGCGTATTGGGACTAGCGGGGCAAGAGACCCAGTACTTC
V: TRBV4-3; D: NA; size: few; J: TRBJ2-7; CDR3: CASSQEDGGMPTYEQYF; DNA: TGCGCCAGCAGCCAAGAGGACGGAGGGATGCCCACCTACGAGCAGTACTTC
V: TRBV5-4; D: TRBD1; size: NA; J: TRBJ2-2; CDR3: CASSLAPTGGAGGELFF; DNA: TGTGCCAGCAGCTTGGCCCCGACAGGGGGCGCCGGCGGGGAGCTGTTTTTT
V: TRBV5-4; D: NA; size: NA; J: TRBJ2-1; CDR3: CASSLYRDSSYNEQFF; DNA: TGTGCCAGCAGCTTGTACAGGGATAGCTCCTACAATGAGCAGTTCTTC
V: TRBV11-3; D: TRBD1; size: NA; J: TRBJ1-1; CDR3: CASSSGRTGGITEAFF; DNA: TGTGCCAGCAGTTCCGGTCGGACAGGGGGCATCACTGAAGCTTTCTTT
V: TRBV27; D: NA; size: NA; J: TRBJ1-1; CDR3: CASSPIWGGQGKGTEAFF; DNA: TGTGCCAGCAGTCCCATATGGGGGGGGCAGGGAAAGGGCACTGAAGCTTTCTTT
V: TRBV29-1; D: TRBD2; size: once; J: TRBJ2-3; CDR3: CSVEGASGGTDTQYF; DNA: TGCAGCGTTGAAGGGGCTAGCGGCGGCACAGATACGCAGTATTTT
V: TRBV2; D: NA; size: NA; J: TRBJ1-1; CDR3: CASRIGDIMNTEAFF; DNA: TGTGCCAGCAGGATTGGGGACATCATGAACACTGAAGCTTTCTTT
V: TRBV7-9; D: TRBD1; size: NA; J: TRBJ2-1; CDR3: CASSSGQYNEQFF; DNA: TGTGCCAGCAGCTCGGGACAGTACAATGAGCAGTTCTTC
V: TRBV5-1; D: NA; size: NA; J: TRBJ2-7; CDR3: CASSFGGEQYF; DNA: TGCGCCAGCAGCTTCGGGGGCGAGCAGTACTTC
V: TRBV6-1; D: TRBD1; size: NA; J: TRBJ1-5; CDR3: CASFDRDNQPQHF; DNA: TGTGCCAGCTTCGACAGGGACAATCAGCCCCAGCATTTT
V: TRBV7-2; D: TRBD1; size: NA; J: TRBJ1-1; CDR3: CASSPGTGEAFF; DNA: TGTGCCAGCAGCCCAGGGACAGGAGAAGCTTTCTTT
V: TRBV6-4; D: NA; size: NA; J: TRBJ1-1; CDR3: CASSLTGNTEAFF; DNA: TGTGCCAGCAGTCTAACGGGGAACACTGAAGCTTTCTTT
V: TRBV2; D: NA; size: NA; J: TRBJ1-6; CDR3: CASSLGPSPLHF; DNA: TGTGCCAGCAGTCTAGGCCCTTCACCCCTCCACTTT
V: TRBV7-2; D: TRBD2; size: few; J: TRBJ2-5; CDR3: CASSLISAGGPGETQYF; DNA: TGTGCCAGCAGCTTAATTTCAGCGGGGGGGCCCGGGGAGACCCAGTACTTC
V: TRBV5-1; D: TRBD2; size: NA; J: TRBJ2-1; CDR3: CASRPSAGDYNEQFF; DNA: TGCGCCAGCAGACCGTCAGCGGGGGACTACAATGAGCAGTTCTTC
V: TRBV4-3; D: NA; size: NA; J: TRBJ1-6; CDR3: CASSQTLAGADNSPLHF; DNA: TGCGCCAGCAGCCAGACCTTAGCTGGGGCCGATAATTCACCCCTCCACTTT
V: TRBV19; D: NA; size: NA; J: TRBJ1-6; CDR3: CASTTGGELSSPLHF; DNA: TGTGCCAGCACTACCGGAGGGGAGTTGAGTTCACCCCTCCACTTT
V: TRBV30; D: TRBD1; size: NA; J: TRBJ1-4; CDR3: CAWGPGTGVEKLFF; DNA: TGTGCCTGGGGACCCGGGACAGGGGTTGAAAAACTGTTTTTT
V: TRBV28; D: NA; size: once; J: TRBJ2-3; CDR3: CASSSPLSLGDTQYF; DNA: TGTGCCAGCAGTTCTCCCCTGTCCTTGGGCGATACGCAGTATTTT
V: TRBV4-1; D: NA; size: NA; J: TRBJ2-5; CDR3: CASSPIELTQYF; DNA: TGCGCCAGCAGCCCCATAGAACTGACCCAGTACTTC
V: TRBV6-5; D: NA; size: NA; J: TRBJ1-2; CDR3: CASSSPSGPVRGYTF; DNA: TGTGCCAGCAGTTCACCTTCAGGGCCCGTCCGTGGCTACACCTTC
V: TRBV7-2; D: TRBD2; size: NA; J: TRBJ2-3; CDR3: CASSLPSGGPDTQYF; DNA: TGTGCCAGCAGCTTACCTAGCGGGGGCCCGGATACGCAGTATTTT
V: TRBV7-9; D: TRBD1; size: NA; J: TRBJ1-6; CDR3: CASSLGDRYNSPLHF; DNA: TGTGCCAGCAGCTTAGGGGACAGATATAATTCACCCCTCCACTTT
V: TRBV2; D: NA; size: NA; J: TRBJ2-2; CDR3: CASSAVIGGELFF; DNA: TGTGCCAGCAGTGCGGTAATCGGGGGGGAGCTGTTTTTT
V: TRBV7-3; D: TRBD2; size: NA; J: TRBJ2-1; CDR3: CASSFGGGNEQFF; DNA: TGTGCCAGCAGCTTCGGGGGGGGCAATGAGCAGTTCTTC
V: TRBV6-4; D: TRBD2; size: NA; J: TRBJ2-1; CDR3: CASSSLAGDYNEQFF; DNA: TGTGCCAGCAGTTCCCTAGCGGGGGATTACAATGAGCAGTTCTTC
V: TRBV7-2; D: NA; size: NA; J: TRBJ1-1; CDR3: CASRRGAGFMNTEAFF; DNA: TGTGCCAGCAGACGGGGGGCGGGTTTTATGAACACTGAAGCTTTCTTT
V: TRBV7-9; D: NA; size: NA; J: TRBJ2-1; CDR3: CASSKDSEQFF; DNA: TGTGCCAGCAGTAAGGACAGTGAGCAGTTCTTC
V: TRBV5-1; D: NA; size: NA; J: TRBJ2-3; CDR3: CASSWKTGVTDTQYF; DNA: TGCGCCAGCAGCTGGAAGACAGGAGTAACAGATACGCAGTATTTT
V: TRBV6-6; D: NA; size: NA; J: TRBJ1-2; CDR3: CASSRDTEIDSYGYTF; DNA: TGTGCCAGCAGCCGGGACACAGAGATAGATTCCTATGGCTACACCTTC
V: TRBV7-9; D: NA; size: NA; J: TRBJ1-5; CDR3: CASSLGGASNQPQHF; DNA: TGTGCCAGCAGCTTAGGAGGAGCGAGCAATCAGCCCCAGCATTTT
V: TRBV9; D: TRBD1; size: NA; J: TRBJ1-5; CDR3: CASSADGTDNQPQHF; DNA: TGTGCCAGCAGCGCCGACGGGACAGATAATCAGCCCCAGCATTTT